This T cell receptor (beta chain) was observed in a study of T cell repertoires in cytomegalovirus infection. Looking at the study overall: Recently identified HLA-C-restricted CMV epitopes were among the peptides used. CMV infection and matching HLA type were both indicated by public TCR beta signatures.

Notes on this clonotype: Its antigen remains unknown.

J was trimmed by 2 bases and V by 5 bases; bases with no gene match: 12. CDR3 size: 17 residues. TCRdb redid the calling of the reads with MiXCR, one entry per CDR3 protein. The data hold around 310,000 distinct CDR3 sequences, with about 28% observed a single time. Sequencing used cultured PBMCs, obtained from culture after CMV antigen stimulation. This sequence was found in a human donor in good health (CMV status not recorded). Some clones in this sample may be carry-over from other donors' samples. The chain combines TRBV12-3 or TRBV12-4 with TRBJ2-3, with 8 bases aligning to TRBD2. This CDR3 is CASSMNSGTTYTDTQYF. The CDR3 DNA reads TGTGCCAGCAGTATGAATAGCGGGACGACGTACACAGATACGCAGTATTTT.